This TCR beta chain stems from a study of type 1 and type 2 diabetes patients. PCR was run on genomic DNA. Multiplex PCR with 30 forward and 13 reverse primers amplified the TCR beta CDR3. Using its own MiXCR run on the multiplex PCR reads, TCRdb lists one record per CDR3 protein. The table has 250,000 to 300,000 distinct CDR3 sequences, approximately 45% seen once; the top ten hold roughly 15%. Standard classification criteria confirmed type 1 or type 2 diabetes in all patients. Donors had no other autoimmune disease or infection in four weeks. V was pared by 5 bases and J by 5 bases, with 14 bases between. CDR1 and CDR2 (germline): SGHRS, YFSETQ. This CDR3 is built from 13 residues. Whole-study results and caveats: Both CD4+ and CD8+ type 2 diabetes repertoires showed significantly higher diversity than type 1.

As to this clonotype: What it binds is unknown.

The chain joins TRBV5-1 to TRBJ2-7, with a possible D match to TRBD2 (7 bases). What was sequenced was peripheral blood mononuclear cells (PBMCs). This receptor was obtained from a man between 18 and 29 years old with type 2 diabetes. The CDR3 nucleotides are TGCGCCAGCAGTCCGGAGCGGGACAACGAGCAGTACTTC. Amino acids: CASSPERDNEQYF. Supplemented by reference TRBV5-1 and TRBJ2-7, the full variable domain reads KAGVTQTPRYLIKTRGQQVTLSCSPISGHRSVSWYQQTPGQGLQFLFEYFSETQRNKGNFPGRFSGRQFSNSRSEMNVSTLELGDSALYLCASSPERDNEQYFGPGTRLTVT.